This TCR beta chain was found in a study of OX40 agonist ivuxolimab in advanced cancers. Drawing of blood for sampling happened at baseline, at cycle 4 day 1, and at cycle 7 day 1. Germline assignment: CDR1 ENHRY and CDR2 SYGVKD. Trimming removed 3 bases from V and 0 bases from J, with 9 bases in between. The CDR3 spans 15 residues. The assay was immunoSEQ multiplex PCR, and TCRdb's table has in-frame clones only and misses some. The sample holds around 77,000 clones; around 90% are singletons and the top ten take 5% to 7%. This rearrangement joins TRBV10-3 to TRBJ1-5; D is unresolved. The specimen was CD4+ or CD8+ T cells sorted from blood, collected in a trial of the OX40 agonist ivuxolimab. The TCR sequence derives from an adult with an advanced solid tumor such as melanoma, head and neck, liver or kidney cancer. CDR3 nucleotides: TGTGCCATCAGTGAATATTTGGGTAGCAATCAGCCCCAGCATTTT. This codes for CAISEYLGSNQPQHF.